The 5 T cell receptor beta chains given below trace back to one sample, sequenced in a study of cytomegalovirus exposure and HLA in healthy donors. PCR involved 60 Vbeta and 13 Jbeta primers. Assay used: immunoSEQ multiplex PCR; TCRdb lists only in-frame clones, some missing. The sample has roughly 230,000 clones, roughly 78% seen once. The sequencing sample was made of PBMCs. The receptor set was obtained from a boy aged 5-17 years in good health and CMV-seronegative.

This clone appeared a few times. The rearrangement joins TRBV30 to TRBJ1-2; D might be TRBD1 (5 bases). Deletions cut 5 bases from V and 10 bases from J, with 14 bases between. This CDR3 has 11 residues. Germline CDR1 GTSNPN, CDR2 SVGIG (reference sequence). DNA of the CDR3: TGTGCCTGGGCCCGCCAGGGATCCTACACCTTC. Its protein is CAWARQGSYTF.

This chain connects TRBV9 to TRBJ1-6, with D perhaps TRBD1 (6 bases). Germline CDR1 and CDR2: SGDLS and YYNGEE. V lost 4 bases and J lost 7, with 15 bases in between. The CDR3 loop spans 15 amino acids. The CDR3 reads CASSPQGGNNSPLHF. As DNA, the CDR3 is TGTGCCAGCAGCCCTCAAGGGGGTAACAATTCACCCCTCCACTTT.

Of note for this clone: Sequence at one end of the junction differs from germline and may be a read error. The rearrangement uses TRBV7-7 and TRBJ2-3; 11 nucleotides match TRBD2. The CDR3 contains 16 residues. Germline loops: CDR1 SSHAT, CDR2 FNYEAQ (reference sequence). CDR3 loop: CASSATSGGFTDTQYF. DNA of the CDR3: TGTGCTAGCAGCGCCACTAGCGGGGGCTTCACAGATACGCAGTATTTT.

This clone was counted only a few times. The rearrangement uses TRBV25-1 and TRBJ2-7; weak D call: TRBD1 (6 bases). The length of the CDR3 is 12 residues. V lost 7 bases and J lost 4, with 11 bases in between. Per germline, CDR1 MGHDK and CDR2 SYGVNS. The chain's CDR3 is CASTTGIYEQYF. CDR3 nucleotide sequence: TGTGCCAGCACAACAGGGATTTACGAGCAGTACTTC.

The gene calls are TRBV6-4 and TRBJ1-5; D is possibly TRBD1 (6 bases). Trimming removed 8 bases at V and 3 bases at J, with 11 bases between. Germline-derived CDR1 and CDR2 are MRHNA and SNTAGT. The CDR3 length is 13 residues. The chain's CDR3 is CASVKGVNQPQHF. The CDR3 DNA reads TGTGCCAGCGTAAAGGGGGTCAATCAGCCCCAGCATTTT.